This passage covers 12 T cell receptor beta chains from one sample sequenced in a study of T-cell reconstitution after alpha-beta-depleted transplantation in children. TCRbeta library preparation incorporated unique molecular identifiers. TCRdb redid the calling of the PCR reads with MiXCR, one entry per CDR3 protein. The profile shows about 690,000 distinct CDR3 sequences, around a sixth of them singletons. The sequencing used PBMCs from the stem cell graft donor, collected from the stem cell graft. The receptor set was obtained from a human donor who donated a stem cell graft to a child with acute myeloid leukemia.

The chain couples TRBV4-1 to TRBJ2-1, with TRBD1 identical over 9 bases. The V and J ends lost 4 bases and 5 bases, in that order; junction bases with no gene match: 15. Germline V CDR1 and CDR2: MGHRA, YSYEKL. The CDR3 contains 18 residues. CDR3 DNA: TGCGCCAGCAGCCCGGGATCGTTGACAGGGGGAGAGAACAATGAGCAGTTCTTC. Translation gives CASSPGSLTGGENNEQFF.

V gene TRBV15 combines with J gene TRBJ2-7, with D possibly being TRBD2 (6 bases). Per germline, CDR1 LNHNV and CDR2 YYDKDF (reference sequence). V lost 0 bases, J lost 0 bases, and 12 bases lay in between. The CDR3 consists of 16 residues. This chain's CDR3 is CATSRDLGGFSYEQYF. The DNA of the CDR3 is TGTGCCACCAGCAGAGATCTTGGGGGGTTCTCCTACGAGCAGTACTTC.

This clonotype was seen many times. The J gene is TRBJ2-7, the V gene TRBV21-1. TRBV21-1 is a listed pseudogene. This CDR3 region has 11 residues. Here the CDR3 reads CASSERYEQYF. The DNA for the CDR3 is TGTGCCAGCAGCGAGCGTTACGAGCAGTACTTC.

The DNA of the CDR3 is TGCAGTGCTAGGTTGGACTTTGGGGGTTCGCGCTACACCTTC. Translating it yields CSARLDFGGSRYTF. V is TRBV20-1 and J is TRBJ1-2, with D perhaps TRBD1 (5 bases). Germline values: CDR1 DFQATT, CDR2 SNEGSKA (reference sequence). The CDR3 length is 14 residues. V dropped 3 bases and J dropped 9 bases, with 20 bases sitting between them.

J is TRBJ2-7 and V is TRBV6-2 or TRBV6-3; a possible D gene is TRBD1 (5 bases). The CDR3 extends over 15 amino acids. The V end lost 5 bases, the J end lost 5 bases, and 19 bases lay between the germline ends. CDR1 and CDR2 from the germline V gene are MNHEY and SVGEGT. The CDR3 sequence: CASSTGPSGLDEQYF. For the CDR3, the DNA is TGTGCCAGCAGTACTGGCCCTTCAGGGTTGGACGAGCAGTACTTC.

This clonotype showed up many times. The chain recombines TRBV5-6 with TRBJ2-1; 8 nucleotides match TRBD1. V shed 4 bases and J 8 bases; nucleotides not matched to a gene: 5. CDR1 and CDR2 (germline): SGHDT, YYEEEE. This CDR3 is built from 13 residues. The chain's CDR3 is CASSMTGADEQFF. The DNA for the CDR3 is TGTGCCAGCAGCATGACAGGGGCCGATGAGCAGTTCTTC.

This chain joins TRBV7-2 and TRBJ2-1; D is uncertain. CDR3 length: 14 residues. CDR1 SGHTA and CDR2 FQGNSA come from the germline V gene. V lost 5 bases and J 6 bases, leaving 14 bases between the germline ends. As DNA, the CDR3 is TGTGCCAGCAGCGTAGGTGGGTTTGTCAATGAGCAGTTCTTC. Its protein product is CASSVGGFVNEQFF.

The chain carries TRBV7-7 and TRBJ1-3; 8 positions agree with TRBD1. Unmatched junction bases numbered 8, after V lost 6 bases and J lost 4 bases. Looked up from germline, CDR1 is SSHAT and CDR2 is FNYEAQ (reference sequence). This CDR3 contains 15 residues. The CDR3 coding sequence is TGTGCCAGCAGTCCACAGGGGGAGGGAGGAAACACCATATATTTT. Translating it yields CASSPQGEGGNTIYF.

This clonotype was recorded many times. The gene calls are TRBV29-1 and TRBJ2-3; D is unresolved. Per the germline V gene, CDR1 is SQVTM and CDR2 is ANQGSEA. V gave up 5 bases and J gave up 6 bases, with 9 bases separating them. The CDR3 runs 11 residues. This CDR3 is CSVLNADTQYF. The DNA for the CDR3 is TGCAGCGTTCTAAATGCGGATACGCAGTATTTT.

This clonotype was counted a few times. The rearrangement uses TRBV7-8 and TRBJ2-5; perhaps D is TRBD1 or TRBD2 (5 bases each). The CDR3 runs 15 residues. Trimming shortened V by 0 bases and J by 6 bases, and 14 bases separated the two germline ends. CDR1 is SGHVS, CDR2 FQNEAQ, per germline. CDR3 residues: CASSLATRGAKTQYF. CDR3 in DNA: TGTGCCAGCAGCTTAGCGACGAGGGGTGCGAAGACCCAGTACTTC.

This clonotype was recorded at least ten times. V gene TRBV20-1 combines with J gene TRBJ2-5; D call uncertain. The V end was cut by 3 bases, the J end by 5 bases, with 7 bases between. Germline lookup yields CDR1 DFQATT and CDR2 SNEGSKA (reference sequence). The CDR3 is 11 residues long. CDR3 in amino acids: CSARTFETQYF. The CDR3 bases are TGCAGTGCTAGGACATTTGAGACCCAGTACTTC.

This clonotype was picked up many times. The chain joins TRBV7-9 to TRBJ2-1; D is undetermined. V lost 2 bases and J 10 bases, leaving 6 bases between the germline ends. In germline, CDR1 is SEHNR, CDR2 FQNEAQ (reference sequence). This CDR3 has 11 residues. For the CDR3, the DNA is TGTGCCAGCAGCTTACGGGCGGAGCAGTTCTTC. Amino acids: CASSLRAEQFF.